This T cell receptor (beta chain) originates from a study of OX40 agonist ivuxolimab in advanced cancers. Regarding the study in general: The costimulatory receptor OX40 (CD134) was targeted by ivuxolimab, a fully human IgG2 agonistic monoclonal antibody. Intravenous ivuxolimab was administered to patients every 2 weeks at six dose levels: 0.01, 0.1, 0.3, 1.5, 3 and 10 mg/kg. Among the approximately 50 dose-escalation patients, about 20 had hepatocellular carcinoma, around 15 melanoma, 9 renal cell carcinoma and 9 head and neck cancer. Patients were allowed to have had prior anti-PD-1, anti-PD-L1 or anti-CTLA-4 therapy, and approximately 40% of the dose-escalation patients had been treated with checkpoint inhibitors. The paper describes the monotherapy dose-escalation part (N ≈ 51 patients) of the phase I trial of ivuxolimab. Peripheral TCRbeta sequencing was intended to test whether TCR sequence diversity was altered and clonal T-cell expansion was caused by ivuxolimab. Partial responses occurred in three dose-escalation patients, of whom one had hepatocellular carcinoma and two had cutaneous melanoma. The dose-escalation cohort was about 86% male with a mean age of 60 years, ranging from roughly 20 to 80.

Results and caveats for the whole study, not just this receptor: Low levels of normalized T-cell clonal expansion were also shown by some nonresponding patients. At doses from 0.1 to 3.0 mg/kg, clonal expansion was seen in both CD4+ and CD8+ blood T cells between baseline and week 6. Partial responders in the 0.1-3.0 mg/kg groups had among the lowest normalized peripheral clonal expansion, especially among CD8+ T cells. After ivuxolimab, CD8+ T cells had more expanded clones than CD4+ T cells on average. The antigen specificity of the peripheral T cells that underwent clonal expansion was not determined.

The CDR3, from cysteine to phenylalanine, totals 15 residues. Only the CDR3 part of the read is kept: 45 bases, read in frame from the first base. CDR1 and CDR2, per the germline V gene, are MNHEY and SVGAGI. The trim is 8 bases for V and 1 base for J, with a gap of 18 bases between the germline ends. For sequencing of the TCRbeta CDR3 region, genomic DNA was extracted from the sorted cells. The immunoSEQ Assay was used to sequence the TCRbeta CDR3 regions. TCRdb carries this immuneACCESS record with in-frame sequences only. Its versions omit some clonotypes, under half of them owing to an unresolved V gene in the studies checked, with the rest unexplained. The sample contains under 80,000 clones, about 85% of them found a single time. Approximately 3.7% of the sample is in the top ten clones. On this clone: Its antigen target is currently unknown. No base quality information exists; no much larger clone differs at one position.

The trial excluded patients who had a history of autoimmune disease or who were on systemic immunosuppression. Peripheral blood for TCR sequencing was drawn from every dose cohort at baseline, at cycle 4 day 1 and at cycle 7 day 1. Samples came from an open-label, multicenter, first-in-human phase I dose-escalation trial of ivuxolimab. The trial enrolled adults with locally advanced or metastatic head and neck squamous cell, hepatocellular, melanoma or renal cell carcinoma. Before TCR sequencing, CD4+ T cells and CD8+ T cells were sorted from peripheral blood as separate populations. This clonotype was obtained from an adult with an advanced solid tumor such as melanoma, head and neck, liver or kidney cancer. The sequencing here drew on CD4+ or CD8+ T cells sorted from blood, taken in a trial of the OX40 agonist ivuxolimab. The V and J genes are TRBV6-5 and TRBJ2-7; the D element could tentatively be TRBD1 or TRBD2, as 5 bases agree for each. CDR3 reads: CASRLGMGPSYEQYF. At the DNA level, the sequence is TGTGCCAGCCGCCTCGGGATGGGACCTTCCTACGAGCAGTACTTC.